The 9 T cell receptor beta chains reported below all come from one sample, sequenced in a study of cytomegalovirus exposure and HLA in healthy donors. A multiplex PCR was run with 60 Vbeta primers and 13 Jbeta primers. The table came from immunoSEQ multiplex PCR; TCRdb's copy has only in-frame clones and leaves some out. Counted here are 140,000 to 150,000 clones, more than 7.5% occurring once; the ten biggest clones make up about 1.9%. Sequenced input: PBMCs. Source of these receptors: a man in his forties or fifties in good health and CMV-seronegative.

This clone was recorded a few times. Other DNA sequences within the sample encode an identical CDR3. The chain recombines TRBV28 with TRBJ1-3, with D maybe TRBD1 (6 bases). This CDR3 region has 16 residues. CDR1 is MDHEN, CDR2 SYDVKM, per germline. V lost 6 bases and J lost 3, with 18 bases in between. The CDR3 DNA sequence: TGTGCCAGCAGCTCGCATGCAGGGGTCGTTGGAAACACCATATATTTT. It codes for CASSSHAGVVGNTIYF.

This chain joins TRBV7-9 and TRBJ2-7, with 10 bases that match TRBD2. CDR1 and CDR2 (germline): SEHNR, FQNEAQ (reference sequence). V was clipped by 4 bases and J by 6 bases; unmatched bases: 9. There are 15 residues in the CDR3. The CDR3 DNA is TGTGCCAGCAGCTCAACCGGGGGACTAGCGACCGAGCAGTACTTC. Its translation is CASSSTGGLATEQYF.

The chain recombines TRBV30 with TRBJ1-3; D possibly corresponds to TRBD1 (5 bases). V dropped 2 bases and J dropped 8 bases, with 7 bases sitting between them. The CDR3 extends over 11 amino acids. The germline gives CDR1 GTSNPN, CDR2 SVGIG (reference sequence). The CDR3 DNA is TGTGCCTGGAGTAAGGGGTACACCATATATTTT. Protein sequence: CAWSKGYTIYF.

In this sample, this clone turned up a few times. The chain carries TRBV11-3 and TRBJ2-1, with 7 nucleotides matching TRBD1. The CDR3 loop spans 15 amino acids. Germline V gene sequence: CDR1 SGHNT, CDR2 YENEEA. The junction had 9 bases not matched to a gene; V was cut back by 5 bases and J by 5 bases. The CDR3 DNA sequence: TGTGCCAGCAGCCGACAGGGATTAAGTGACAATGAGCAGTTCTTC. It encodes CASSRQGLSDNEQFF.

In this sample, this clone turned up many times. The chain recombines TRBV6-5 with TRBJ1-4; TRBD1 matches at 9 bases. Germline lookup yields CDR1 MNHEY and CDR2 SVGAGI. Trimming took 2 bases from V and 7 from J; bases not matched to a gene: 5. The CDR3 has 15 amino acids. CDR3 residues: CASSYAGQGGEKLFF. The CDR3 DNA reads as TGTGCCAGCAGTTACGCGGGACAGGGAGGTGAAAAACTGTTTTTT.

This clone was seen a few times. This CDR3 reads CASSFGARRGDGYTF. The DNA for the CDR3 is TGTGCCAGCAGTTTTGGGGCGAGGAGAGGAGATGGCTACACCTTC. V and J are TRBV28 and TRBJ1-2, with D tentatively TRBD1 (5 bases). V dropped 3 bases and J dropped 6 bases, with 17 bases sitting between them. The CDR3 contains 15 residues. Germline assignment: CDR1 MDHEN and CDR2 SYDVKM.

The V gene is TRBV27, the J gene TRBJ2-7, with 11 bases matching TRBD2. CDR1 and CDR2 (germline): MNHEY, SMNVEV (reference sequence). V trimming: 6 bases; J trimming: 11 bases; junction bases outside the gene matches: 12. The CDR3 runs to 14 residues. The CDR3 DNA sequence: TGTGCCAGCAGGCCTACTAGCGGGAGCCTCCCAAAGTACTTC. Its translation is CASRPTSGSLPKYF.

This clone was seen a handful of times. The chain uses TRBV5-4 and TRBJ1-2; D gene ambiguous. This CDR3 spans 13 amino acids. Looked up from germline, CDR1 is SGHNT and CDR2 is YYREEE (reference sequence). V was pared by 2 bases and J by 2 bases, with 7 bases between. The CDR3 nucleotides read TGTGCCAGCAGCTTCAGACAAAACTATGGCTACACCTTC. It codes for CASSFRQNYGYTF. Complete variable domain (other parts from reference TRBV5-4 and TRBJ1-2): ETGVTQSPTHLIKTRGQQVTLRCSSQSGHNTVSWYQQALGQGPQFIFQYYREEENGRGNFPPRFSGLQFPNYSSELNVNALELDDSALYLCASSFRQNYGYTFGSGTRLTVV.

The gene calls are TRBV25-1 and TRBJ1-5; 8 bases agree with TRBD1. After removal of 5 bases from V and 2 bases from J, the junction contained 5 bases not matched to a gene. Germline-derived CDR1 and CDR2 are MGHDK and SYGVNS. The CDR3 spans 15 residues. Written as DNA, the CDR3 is TGTGCCAGCAGTCCTGGACAGGGCGGCAATCAGCCCCAGCATTTT. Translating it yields CASSPGQGGNQPQHF. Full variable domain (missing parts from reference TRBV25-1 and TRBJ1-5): EADIYQTPRYLVIGTGKKITLECSQTMGHDKMYWYQQDPGMELHLIHYSYGVNSTEKGDLSSESTVSRIRTEHFPLTLESARPSHTSQYLCASSPGQGGNQPQHFGDGTRLSIL.